This T cell receptor (beta chain) was sequenced in a study of T-cell memory formation after mild COVID-19. Study-wide results and limits: Day 15 to 85 contractors were CD4/CD8 balanced; later expanders leaned CD4+. Memory from before infection featured some responding clones, which suggests cross-reactive memory joined. Mainly in CM and EM were contracting CD4+ clones; CD8+ were in EMRA.

From the 5' RACE reads, TCRdb called clonotypes with MiXCR, one entry per CDR3 protein. The table includes approximately 440,000 distinct CDR3 sequences, approximately 20% detected once. The CDR3 runs 15 residues. Germline loops: CDR1 MGHRA, CDR2 YSYEKL. V lost 1 base and J 3 bases, leaving 12 bases between the germline ends. Concerning this clonotype: Antigen specificity is unknown.

V and J are TRBV4-1 and TRBJ2-5; D may be TRBD1 (7 bases). This receptor was identified in an adult woman who had mild COVID-19 (a few samples of this study predate the infection). Cell type and time point are not known. Sequenced: PBMCs or a T cell subset sorted from them (not recorded which). CDR3 sequence reads: CASSQVPGGKETQYF. The CDR3 nucleotides read TGCGCCAGCAGCCAAGTGCCAGGGGGGAAAGAGACCCAGTACTTC.